These 24 T cell receptor beta chains were all obtained from the same sample, sequenced in a study of T cell repertoires in ileal Crohn's disease. Assay used: immunoSEQ multiplex PCR; TCRdb lists only in-frame clones, some missing. The sample contains tens of thousands of clones, roughly 81% of which appear only once. The sequencing input was ileal tissue. These receptor sequences come from an adult with Crohn's disease.

The chain employs TRBV7-6 and TRBJ2-2; 7 bases are shared with TRBD2. V was pared by 3 bases and J by 5 bases, with 6 bases of the junction left unmatched. CDR1 is SGHVS, CDR2 FNYEAQ, per germline. This CDR3 is 15 amino acids long. The CDR3 nucleotides read TGTGCCAGCAGCTTCGGACTAGATTGGACCGGGGAGCTGTTTTTT. Encoded protein: CASSFGLDWTGELFF.

The CDR3 DNA sequence: TGTGCCAGCAGCACATCCTACGAGCAGTACTTC. Translation gives CASSTSYEQYF. The chain is built from TRBV7-9 and TRBJ2-7; D gene ambiguous. CDR3 length: 11 residues. Trimming left V 5 bases short and J 1 base short, with 3 bases between. The germline gives CDR1 SEHNR, CDR2 FQNEAQ (reference sequence).

The chain joins TRBV10-3 to TRBJ2-7; 10 bases are a match to TRBD2. J lost 7 bases, V lost 9 bases, and 6 bases had no gene match. There are 12 residues in the CDR3. Germline V gene data show CDR1 as ENHRY and CDR2 as SYGVKD. CDR3 nucleotide sequence: TGTGCCATTAGCGGGGGGTGGGAGGAGCAGTACTTC. Translation gives CAISGGWEEQYF.

The chain recombines TRBV14 with TRBJ2-2; TRBD1 might be the D (7 bases). This CDR3 is 15 amino acids long. V gave up 5 bases and J gave up 5 bases, with 15 bases separating them. The germline CDR1 and CDR2 sequences are SGHDN and FVKESK. The CDR3 reads CASSVNRGGTGELFF. In nucleotides, the CDR3 is TGTGCCAGCAGCGTTAACAGGGGAGGTACCGGGGAGCTGTTTTTT.

The sample holds a few counts of this clone. The chain uses TRBV27 and TRBJ1-5; possibly TRBD1 for D (5 bases). This CDR3 is built from 16 residues. Deletions cut 0 bases from V and 0 bases from J, with 9 bases between. The germline CDR1 and CDR2 sequences are MNHEY and SMNVEV (reference sequence). The CDR3: CASSLSGPFSNQPQHF. The CDR3 DNA is TGTGCCAGCAGTTTATCGGGGCCCTTTAGCAATCAGCCCCAGCATTTT.

The chain employs TRBV5-6 and TRBJ2-6; D uncertain. Per germline, CDR1 SGHDT and CDR2 YYEEEE. V lost 4 bases and J 1 base, leaving 6 bases between the germline ends. The CDR3 has 14 residues. The CDR3: CASSLYSGANVLTF. DNA for the CDR3: TGTGCCAGCAGCCTGTATTCTGGGGCCAACGTCCTGACTTTC.

This chain uses TRBV14 with TRBJ1-1; D perhaps matches TRBD1 (5 bases). CDR3 length: 14 residues. The V and J ends lost 3 bases and 3 bases respectively, with 11 bases between them. Germline V lookup: CDR1 SGHDN, CDR2 FVKESK. The CDR3 region is CASSQGGRDTEAFF. CDR3 DNA: TGTGCCAGCAGCCAGGGGGGGAGGGACACTGAAGCTTTCTTT.

The chain is built from TRBV7-2 and TRBJ2-7, with TRBD1 matching 8 bases. The J segment lost 2 bases and the V segment lost 1 base, leaving 1 base of the junction unmatched. CDR3 length equals 14 residues. The germline V gene has CDR1 SGHTA and CDR2 FQGNSA. The CDR3 bases are TGTGCCAGCAGCTTAGGGACAGGGCCCTACGAGCAGTACTTC. Protein product: CASSLGTGPYEQYF.

This clone was found a few times. Here the CDR3 DNA reads TGTGCCTGGAGTCTCGACAGGGCGGACATTCAGTACTTC. The encoded protein is CAWSLDRADIQYF. J is TRBJ2-4 and V is TRBV30, with 7 bases matching TRBD1. The CDR3 length is 13 residues. CDR1 is GTSNPN and CDR2 is SVGIG in the germline V gene (reference sequence). V shed 2 bases, J shed 8 bases, and the junction held 6 bases outside the gene matches. The whole variable domain, filled in from reference TRBV30 and TRBJ2-4, reads SQTIHQWPATLVQPVGSPLSLECTVEGTSNPNLYWYRQAAGRGLQLLFYSVGIGQISSEVPQNLSASRPQDRQFILSSKKLLLSDSGFYLCAWSLDRADIQYFGAGTRLSVL.

In DNA, the CDR3 is TGCGCCAGCAGCCAATCTACAGAACAGCCCCAGCATTTT. Its translation: CASSQSTEQPQHF. This chain links TRBV4-3 with TRBJ1-5; D remains ambiguous. Trimming shortened V by 2 bases and J by 7 bases, and 9 bases separated the two germline ends. The CDR3 has 13 residues. From germline, CDR1 is LGHNA and CDR2 YSLEER.

The V gene is TRBV5-1, the J gene TRBJ1-1; TRBD1 aligns across 7 bases. The CDR3 extends over 13 amino acids. CDR1 SGHRS and CDR2 YFSETQ come from the germline V gene. The junction had 3 bases not matched to a gene; V was cut back by 0 bases and J by 7 bases. The CDR3 DNA is TGCGCCAGCAGCTTGGAGGGGGCAGTTGAAGCTTTCTTT. Its translation: CASSLEGAVEAFF.

This sequence joins TRBV7-7 and TRBJ2-3, with 10 bases fitting TRBD2. This CDR3 has 15 amino acids. J lost 5 bases, V lost 2 bases, and 4 bases had no gene match. Germline CDR1 SSHAT, CDR2 FNYEAQ (reference sequence). The CDR3 loop is CASSLTSGARDTQYF. CDR3 in DNA: TGTGCCAGCAGCTTAACTAGCGGGGCAAGAGATACGCAGTATTTT.

This chain connects TRBV27 to TRBJ1-4; TRBD1 agrees at 10 bases. V was pared by 0 bases and J by 10 bases, with 11 bases of the junction left unmatched. CDR3 length: 17 amino acids. Germline CDR1 reads MNHEY; CDR2 reads SMNVEV (reference sequence). The CDR3 DNA reads TGTGCCAGCAGTTTATCGTATAGTAGACAGGGGGCAGGAAAACTGTTTTTT. Translation: CASSLSYSRQGAGKLFF. The whole variable domain, filled in from reference TRBV27 and TRBJ1-4, reads EAQVTQNPRYLITVTGKKLTVTCSQNMNHEYMSWYRQDPGLGLRQIYYSMNVEVTDKGDVPEGYKVSRKEKRNFPLILESPSPNQTSLYFCASSLSYSRQGAGKLFFGSGTQLSVL.

The gene calls are TRBV5-1 and TRBJ1-2; D unresolved. CDR1 SGHRS and CDR2 YFSETQ come from the germline V gene. This CDR3 spans 15 amino acids. V lost 4 bases and J lost 4, with 17 bases in between. The chain's CDR3 is CASSPGRTTSYGYTF. CDR3 nucleotide sequence: TGCGCCAGCAGCCCCGGACGGACTACTAGCTATGGCTACACCTTC.

The V gene is TRBV6-6, the J gene TRBJ1-2, with a weak D call TRBD1 (6 bases). Germline V CDR1 and CDR2: MNHNY, SVGAGI (reference sequence). The CDR3 has 11 amino acids. V was trimmed by 4 bases and J by 6 bases, leaving 6 bases between them. The CDR3 reads CASSSGDGYTF. The CDR3 coding sequence is TGTGCCAGCAGTTCAGGGGATGGCTACACCTTC.

The chain uses TRBV27 and TRBJ2-5; TRBD2 matches 12 bases. The CDR3 is made up of 15 amino acids. V shed 6 bases, J shed 5 bases, and the junction held 7 bases outside the gene matches. The germline CDR1 and CDR2 sequences are MNHEY and SMNVEV (reference sequence). The CDR3 loop is CASRLAGGVRETQYF. The CDR3 region has the DNA TGTGCCAGCAGACTAGCGGGGGGAGTGAGGGAGACCCAGTACTTC.

The V and J genes are TRBV7-8 and TRBJ1-6; the match to TRBD1 covers 7 bases. CDR1 SGHVS and CDR2 FQNEAQ come from the germline V gene. Trimming at V came to 2 bases and at J to 6 bases, leaving 4 bases not matched to a gene. The CDR3 contains 15 residues. CDR3 loop: CASSLSQGVNSPLHF. For the CDR3, the DNA is TGTGCCAGCAGCTTAAGTCAGGGGGTTAATTCACCCCTCCACTTT.

The chain employs TRBV25-1 and TRBJ1-2; the D gene is possibly TRBD1 (5 bases). Between the trimmed V and J ends, which lost 7 bases and 4 bases, there was a span of 13 bases. This CDR3 contains 13 residues. Germline loops: CDR1 MGHDK, CDR2 SYGVNS. The DNA of the CDR3 is TGTGCCAGCAAAGGAACAGGAGTCTATGGCTACACCTTC. Its protein is CASKGTGVYGYTF.

The rearrangement uses TRBV6-5 and TRBJ2-3, with 11 bases identical to TRBD2. This CDR3 contains 15 residues. The J segment lost 3 bases and the V segment lost 8 bases, leaving 7 bases of the junction unmatched. Germline assignment: CDR1 MNHEY and CDR2 SVGAGI. The CDR3 loop is CASGMTSGVTDTQYF. In DNA form, the CDR3 reads TGTGCCAGCGGCATGACTAGCGGGGTTACAGATACGCAGTATTTT.

CDR3 in DNA: TGTGCCAGCAGCCGCAATACAGGGTCTAATGAAAAACTGTTTTTT. As protein: CASSRNTGSNEKLFF. The chain has TRBV7-9 and TRBJ1-4, with TRBD1 as a possible D gene (6 bases). CDR1 is SEHNR, CDR2 FQNEAQ, per germline (reference sequence). The V and J ends lost 5 bases and 3 bases respectively, with 13 bases between them. The CDR3 loop spans 15 amino acids.

The V call is TRBV10-2, the J call TRBJ2-4; a possible D gene is TRBD1 (5 bases). CDR1 WSHSY and CDR2 SAAADI come from the germline V gene. V was trimmed by 4 bases and J by 1 base, leaving 11 bases between them. This CDR3 has 15 residues. The CDR3 nucleotides are TGCGCCAGCAGTGGTCCAGGGTCGGCCAAAAACATTCAGTACTTC. It translates to CASSGPGSAKNIQYF.

The chain joins TRBV7-2 to TRBJ2-7; D remains ambiguous. Germline V gene lookup returns CDR1 SGHTA and CDR2 FQGNSA. Trimming left V 5 bases short and J 4 bases short, with 9 bases between. The CDR3 is made up of 12 amino acids. The DNA for the CDR3 is TGTGCCAGCAGCCAAGTACTGTACGAGCAGTACTTC. This gives the protein CASSQVLYEQYF.

The chain links TRBV7-2 to TRBJ1-6; 9 bases fit TRBD1. Germline V lookup: CDR1 SGHTA, CDR2 FQGNSA. J was trimmed by 6 bases and V by 6 bases; bases with no gene match: 3. This CDR3 region has 14 residues. CDR3 residues: CASRWTGANSPLHF. In DNA, the CDR3 is TGTGCCAGCAGATGGACAGGGGCTAATTCACCCCTCCACTTT.

The chain has TRBV5-4 and TRBJ1-1; no definite D call. V was pared by 0 bases and J by 8 bases, with 8 bases between. Looked up from germline, CDR1 is SGHNT and CDR2 is YYREEE (reference sequence). The CDR3 extends over 12 amino acids. The CDR3 protein is CASSLVTGEAFF. CDR3 coding DNA: TGTGCCAGCAGCTTGGTGACTGGGGAAGCTTTCTTT.